The entry that follows covers one TCR beta chain sequence. The data are from a study of technical replicates of blood from several donors. V was pared by 4 bases and J by 4 bases, with 8 bases of the junction left unmatched. CDR1 and CDR2 (germline): SGDLS, YYNGEE. The CDR3 is 15 residues long. Generated by immunoSEQ multiplex PCR, the TCRdb table keeps only in-frame clones and is missing some. The data contain tens of thousands of clones, 90% to 95% of them singletons. Sequencing was carried out using T cells isolated from PBMCs. The sequence was obtained from a human donor in good health. J is TRBJ1-2 and V is TRBV9, with 9 bases aligning to TRBD1. The CDR3 sequence is CASSTSTGGSYGYTF. CDR3 DNA: TGTGCCAGCAGCACCTCGACAGGGGGTTCCTATGGCTACACCTTC.